The rows below give T cell receptor beta chains drawn from one sample of a study of blood T cells in healthy people across ages. One entry per CDR3 protein, called by TCRdb with MiXCR from the 5' RACE reads. The sample has approximately 600,000 distinct CDR3 sequences; roughly 50% are singletons. The material sequenced was blood. The receptors shown here come from a man aged 55 to 69 in good health. Both conserved end residues are part of each CDR3. D genes are given only for firm matches. Only some rows state a clone size, as once, few, many or a class for expanded clones.

few	TRBJ2-4	TRBV3-1	.	CASSQDRIQGQYF	TGTGCCAGCAGCCAAGATCGGATTCAGGGGCAGTACTTC
.	TRBJ2-1	TRBV9	TRBD2	CASSVDGGSGVYNEQFF	TGTGCCAGCAGCGTAGATGGAGGTAGCGGGGTCTACAATGAGCAGTTCTTC
few	TRBJ2-1	TRBV4-1	.	CASSPRHASYNEQFF	TGCGCCAGCAGCCCCCGACATGCCTCCTACAATGAGCAGTTCTTC
few	TRBJ2-7	TRBV7-2	.	CASSFQDGYEQYF	TGTGCCAGCAGCTTCCAGGACGGGTACGAGCAGTACTTC
few	TRBJ1-2	TRBV27	TRBD1	CASSFVGTGVNYGYTF	TGTGCCAGCAGCTTCGTCGGGACAGGGGTGAACTATGGCTACACCTTC
once	TRBJ2-7	TRBV6-6	.	CASSSRTSFGEQYF	TGTGCCAGCAGTTCCCGGACATCCTTCGGCGAGCAGTACTTC
.	TRBJ2-3	TRBV4-2	TRBD2	CASSQAQTSGGVADTQYF	TGTGCCAGCAGCCAGGCTCAGACTAGCGGGGGGGTAGCAGATACGCAGTATTTT
.	TRBJ2-5	TRBV5-1	.	CASSSRDVETQYF	TGCGCCAGCAGCTCCCGGGACGTAGAGACCCAGTACTTC
.	TRBJ2-4	TRBV7-9	TRBD1	CASSTGTGLEQYF	TGTGCCAGCAGCACCGGGACAGGGCTGGAGCAGTACTTC
.	TRBJ2-7	TRBV20-1	TRBD2	CTIPRAGGFISSEQYF	TGCACTATCCCTAGAGCGGGGGGATTCATATCCTCCGAGCAGTACTTC
few	TRBJ2-7	TRBV14	.	CASSPSPGESYEQYF	TGTGCCAGCAGCCCTTCTCCTGGGGAATCCTACGAGCAGTACTTC
once	TRBJ2-6	TRBV2	.	CARSQGSGANVLTF	TGTGCCAGGTCACAGGGCTCTGGGGCCAACGTCCTGACTTTC
.	TRBJ2-5	TRBV29-1	TRBD2	CSVHRLAAAGTQYF	TGCAGCGTCCATAGACTAGCAGCCGCTGGGACCCAGTACTTC
.	TRBJ1-6	TRBV20-1	.	CSARSEGIFSPLHF	TGCAGTGCTAGATCTGAGGGGATATTTTCACCCCTCCACTTT
few	TRBJ2-1	TRBV5-1	TRBD2	CASRSSGGAFNEQFF	TGCGCCAGCAGGTCTAGCGGGGGGGCGTTCAATGAGCAGTTCTTC
.	TRBJ2-1	TRBV29-1	.	CSAREGGNNEQFF	TGCAGCGCCCGAGAGGGGGGAAACAATGAGCAGTTCTTC
.	TRBJ2-1	TRBV5-1	.	CASSLGVLSYNEQFF	TGCGCCAGCAGCTTGGGTGTACTCTCCTACAATGAGCAGTTCTTC
many	TRBJ1-4	TRBV12-3/TRBV12-4	TRBD1	CASSPGTGNEKLFF	TGTGCCAGCAGTCCCGGGACAGGGAATGAAAAACTGTTTTTT
few	TRBJ2-5	TRBV20-1	.	CSASLTGLQTQYF	TGCAGTGCTAGTCTTACAGGGTTGCAGACCCAGTACTTC
few	TRBJ2-5	TRBV29-1	.	CSVDRFETQYF	TGCAGCGTTGATAGATTCGAGACCCAGTACTTC
.	TRBJ2-3	TRBV4-2	TRBD2	CASSQASGVTDTQYF	TGTGCCAGCAGCCAAGCTAGCGGGGTCACAGATACGCAGTATTTT
.	TRBJ1-6	TRBV7-9	.	CASSLYGRIGGVNSPLHF	TGTGCCAGCAGCTTATACGGTCGAATAGGGGGTGTTAATTCACCCCTCCACTTT
many	TRBJ2-1	TRBV12-3/TRBV12-4	TRBD2	CASSSTSGGVGGSYNEQFF	TGTGCCAGCAGCTCTACTAGCGGGGGAGTGGGCGGCTCCTACAATGAGCAGTTCTTC
.	TRBJ2-1	TRBV10-1	.	CASSESGGINEQFF	TGCGCCAGCAGTGAGTCCGGGGGTATCAATGAGCAGTTCTTC
.	TRBJ2-7	TRBV20-1	.	CSARAGTSTYEQYF	TGCAGTGCTAGGGCAGGGACCTCCACCTACGAGCAGTACTTC
.	TRBJ2-4	TRBV4-2	.	CASSPPAGINIQYF	TGTGCCAGCAGCCCACCCGCGGGAATTAACATTCAGTACTTC
.	TRBJ2-4	TRBV20-1	TRBD1	CSARNRGLAKNIQYF	TGCAGTGCTAGAAACAGGGGGCTAGCCAAAAACATTCAGTACTTC
.	TRBJ1-6	TRBV27	.	CASSFSVVGNSPLHF	TGTGCCAGCAGTTTCTCCGTCGTGGGTAATTCACCCCTCCACTTT
.	TRBJ2-1	TRBV28	.	CASSLLQGHYNEQFF	TGTGCCAGCAGTTTATTACAGGGTCACTACAATGAGCAGTTCTTC
.	TRBJ2-3	TRBV6-2/TRBV6-3	.	CASRHDSHPEYF	TGTGCCAGCAGGCACGACAGCCACCCGGAGTATTTT
few	TRBJ2-1	TRBV5-1	TRBD2	CASSSSSAGGYNEQFF	TGCGCCAGCAGCTCGTCCTCCGCGGGGGGCTACAATGAGCAGTTCTTC
few	TRBJ2-5	TRBV3-1	.	CASSQDQAEETQYF	TGTGCCAGCAGCCAAGATCAGGCGGAAGAGACCCAGTACTTC
.	TRBJ2-4	TRBV3-1	.	CASSQVGSRQNIQYF	TGTGCCAGCAGCCAAGTGGGGTCTAGGCAAAACATTCAGTACTTC
.	TRBJ2-1	TRBV29-1	TRBD2	CSVEGRGDEQFF	TGCAGCGTTGAAGGACGGGGGGATGAGCAGTTCTTC
few	TRBJ2-3	TRBV5-5	.	CASSQLGDSTDTQYF	TGTGCCAGCAGCCAACTGGGGGACTCCACAGATACGCAGTATTTT
.	TRBJ1-1	TRBV29-1	TRBD1	CSVTTGMNTEAFF	TGCAGCGTAACGACAGGGATGAACACTGAAGCTTTCTTT